Listed below are T cell receptor beta chains from one sample, sequenced in a study of T cell responses to AZD1222 COVID-19 vaccine. Sequenced by immunoSEQ multiplex PCR; TCRdb stores in-frame clones only, minus some. The sample includes 150,000 to 200,000 clones, 92% of them seen just once. This sample comprised peripheral blood, obtained 28 days after the second AZD1222 dose. All receptors come from an adult who received the AZD1222 COVID-19 vaccine. CDR3s include the opening cysteine and the closing phenylalanine or tryptophan. The order of the fields is D gene, clone size, V gene, J gene, CDR3 DNA, CDR3 protein. The D gene is left open where the match is weak. The size entry is marked missing in some rows and otherwise reads once, few, many or a size class.

.	.	TRBV27	TRBJ1-5	TGTGCCAGCAGTTTAATGGGGGGCAATCAGCCCCAGCATTTT	CASSLMGGNQPQHF
.	.	TRBV2	TRBJ1-4	TGTGCCAGCAGGGTCCGGACCGGAACTAATGAAAAACTGTTTTTT	CASRVRTGTNEKLFF
.	.	TRBV6-5	TRBJ1-2	TGTGCCAGCAGGAAACTATGGGGCTACACCTTC	CASRKLWGYTF
.	.	TRBV3-1/TRBV3-2	TRBJ1-2	TGTGCCAGCAGCCATTGGACGGATGCTAACTATGGCTACACCTTC	CASSHWTDANYGYTF
.	.	TRBV2	TRBJ1-4	TGTGCCAGCAGGAGGACGGGCAGGGAGGAAAAACTGTTTTTT	CASRRTGREEKLFF
TRBD1	.	TRBV11-2	TRBJ2-7	TGTGCCAGCAGCCCCTGGGGACAGGGCCACTACGAGCAGTACTTC	CASSPWGQGHYEQYF
.	.	TRBV28	TRBJ1-2	TGTGCCAGCAGCCCACAGGCAGGGCCCTATGGCTACACCTTC	CASSPQAGPYGYTF
TRBD1	once	TRBV15	TRBJ2-5	TGTGCCACCAGCAGAAGACAGGGCTGGGAGACCCAGTACTTC	CATSRRQGWETQYF
TRBD2	.	TRBV9	TRBJ2-1	TGTGCCAGCAGTCTAGCGGGGGGTACCCCCTACAATGAGCAGTTCTTC	CASSLAGGTPYNEQFF
TRBD2	.	TRBV10-2	TRBJ2-1	TGCGCCAGCAGTGCCCTAGAGCGGGGGGGCTCCAATGAGCAGTTCTTC	CASSALERGGSNEQFF
TRBD1	.	TRBV27	TRBJ2-1	TGTGCCAGCAGTTTAGACAGGGTTGGGTCCTACAATGAGCAGTTCTTC	CASSLDRVGSYNEQFF
.	.	TRBV7-8	TRBJ1-6	TGTGCCAGCAGCAACCACGGGACAAATTTCTATAATTCACCCCTCCACTTT	CASSNHGTNFYNSPLHF
TRBD2	once	TRBV9	TRBJ2-2	TGTGCCAGCAGCTCCTCGACTAGCGGTTACACCGGGGAGCTGTTTTTT	CASSSSTSGYTGELFF
.	.	TRBV5-1	TRBJ1-2	TGCGCCAGCAAAGTGACACTTACTAACTATGGCTACACCTTC	CASKVTLTNYGYTF
.	once	TRBV20-1	TRBJ2-1	TGCAGTGCTAGACATTACGATGAGCAGTTCTTC	CSARHYDEQFF
.	.	TRBV19	TRBJ1-1	TGTGCCAGTAGTGTGTTCGTTCTGAACACTGAAGCTTTCTTT	CASSVFVLNTEAFF
TRBD2	.	TRBV18	TRBJ2-3	TGTGCCAGCTCCAGGACTAGCGGGGGGGCCAGCACAGATACGCAGTATTTT	CASSRTSGGASTDTQYF
.	.	TRBV5-5	TRBJ2-1	TGTGCCAGCAGCTTGGGGTGGGGGGCTGAGTACAATGAGCAGTTCTTC	CASSLGWGAEYNEQFF
TRBD2	.	TRBV4-2	TRBJ2-1	TGTGCCAGCAGCCAAGAGGGGCTACGGGGGGGCAATGAGCAGTTCTTC	CASSQEGLRGGNEQFF
TRBD1	.	TRBV7-2	TRBJ2-7	TGTGCCAGCAGCCAAAGACAGGGGTTTTACGAGCAGTACTTC	CASSQRQGFYEQYF
TRBD2	.	TRBV5-1	TRBJ2-5	TGCGCCAGCAGCTTCGGGGGGTTGGAGACCCAGTACTTC	CASSFGGLETQYF
TRBD2	.	TRBV3-1/TRBV3-2	TRBJ2-1	TGTGCCAGCGTCACAAGCGGGGGGTTCTCTGAGCAGTTCTTC	CASVTSGGFSEQFF
TRBD1	.	TRBV5-1	TRBJ1-1	TGCGCCAGCAGCGCCGGACAGGGGCCAGGGGACACTGAAGCTTTCTTT	CASSAGQGPGDTEAFF
.	.	TRBV19	TRBJ1-2	TGTGCCAGTAGTACTCAGGGTAACTATGGCTACACCTTC	CASSTQGNYGYTF
.	.	TRBV5-1	TRBJ2-6	TGCGCCAGCAGCTTGGCGCTCAGAAGCTCTGGGGCCAACGTCCTGACTTTC	CASSLALRSSGANVLTF
.	.	TRBV7-6	TRBJ1-6	TGTGCCAGCAGCTTAGCGAACAGGGAACTGGGGAATTCACCCCTCCACTTT	CASSLANRELGNSPLHF
TRBD1	.	TRBV2	TRBJ1-2	TGTGCCAGCAGTGAATCAGAAGTGACAGGGGGGAGCTATGGCTACACCTTC	CASSESEVTGGSYGYTF
TRBD1	.	TRBV13	TRBJ2-7	TGTGCCAGCAGCTTAGGACAGGGGCCATATTACGAGCAGTACTTC	CASSLGQGPYYEQYF
.	.	TRBV10-3	TRBJ2-7	TGTGCCATCAGTGAACAGGGCATGTCCTCCTACGAGCAGTACTTC	CAISEQGMSSYEQYF
.	.	TRBV7-9	TRBJ2-2	TGTGCCAGCAGCCCGGTAGGCACCGGGGAGCTGTTTTTT	CASSPVGTGELFF
.	.	TRBV5-4	TRBJ1-1	TGTGCCAGCAGTCCGACAGGGAACACTGAAGCTTTCTTT	CASSPTGNTEAFF
.	.	TRBV13	TRBJ1-1	TGTGCCAGCAGCCTCACCCTTGGGGTGAACACTGAAGCTTTCTTT	CASSLTLGVNTEAFF
TRBD1	.	TRBV6-5	TRBJ1-3	TGTGCCAGCAGTTACTCTCGACAGGGCGGAAACACCATATATTTT	CASSYSRQGGNTIYF
.	.	TRBV3-1/TRBV3-2	TRBJ1-2	TGTGCCAGCAGCCTCGAAGAGGGCTTCGGCTACACCTTC	CASSLEEGFGYTF
.	.	TRBV6-5	TRBJ1-4	TGTGCCAGCAGTTACTCGACAGCAACTAATGAAAAACTGTTTTTT	CASSYSTATNEKLFF
.	.	TRBV5-4	TRBJ2-1	TGTGCCAGCAGCTCTCGGGTCCTCTCCTACAATGAGCAGTTCTTC	CASSSRVLSYNEQFF
.	.	TRBV6-5	TRBJ1-1	TGTGCCAGCCAGAATGGTTTGACTGAAGCTTTCTTT	CASQNGLTEAFF
.	.	TRBV9	TRBJ2-1	TGTGCCAGCAGCGACGGTACGGAATCGGATGAGCAGTTCTTC	CASSDGTESDEQFF
TRBD1	once	TRBV7-6	TRBJ1-1	TGTGCCAGCAGCTTAGAGGGACAGGGCGACTGGCCTATGAACACTGAAGCTTTCTTT	CASSLEGQGDWPMNTEAFF
.	.	TRBV7-2	TRBJ1-5	TGTGCCAGCAGCATTAGTACGGAGAACAATCAGCCCCAGCATTTT	CASSISTENNQPQHF
.	.	TRBV2	TRBJ1-1	TGTGCCAGCACTCGGAGGCCAGAAGCTTTCTTT	CASTRRPEAFF
.	.	TRBV10-2	TRBJ1-1	TGCGCCAGCAGGCCCCCAGGGGTTGGAGGGAACACTGAAGCTTTCTTT	CASRPPGVGGNTEAFF
.	.	TRBV7-9	TRBJ1-1	TGTGCCAGCAGCTTAGCGCAGGGAAACACTGAAGCTTTCTTT	CASSLAQGNTEAFF
TRBD1	.	TRBV6-5	TRBJ1-2	TGTGCCAGCAACCCTGGGACAGGGTCTAACTATGGCTACACCTTC	CASNPGTGSNYGYTF
.	.	TRBV19	TRBJ1-5	TGTGCCAGTAGTAGTATGTCGATGGATCAGCCCCAGCATTTT	CASSSMSMDQPQHF
.	.	TRBV12-5	TRBJ1-2	TGTGCTAGTGGCCCTAGGGGGGGCGATACTGGAGGCTACACCTTC	CASGPRGGDTGGYTF
.	.	TRBV11-3	TRBJ1-4	TGTGCCAGCAGACCCGGCTCAGGGGAAAACGAAAAACTGTTTTTT	CASRPGSGENEKLFF
.	once	TRBV6-5	TRBJ2-1	TGTGCCAGCAGGCGTACTAGAAGACTCCATGAGCAGTTCTTC	CASRRTRRLHEQFF
.	.	TRBV9	TRBJ1-1	TGTGCCAGCAGCGTTTCAGGGAACACTGAAGCTTTCTTT	CASSVSGNTEAFF
.	.	TRBV5-6	TRBJ2-1	TGTGCCAGCAGCTTGGCCCTCCAGATCAATGAGCAGTTCTTC	CASSLALQINEQFF
.	.	TRBV11-2	TRBJ1-1	TGTGCCAGCAGCTCCCATCGAGGTGAAGCTTTCTTT	CASSSHRGEAFF